This TCR beta chain is drawn from a study of blood T cell repertoires in COVID-19. The V gene's germline CDR1 is SGHTA and CDR2 FQGTGA. V shed 5 bases and J 6 bases; nucleotides not matched to a gene: 10. CDR3 length equals 14 residues. This clone appeared a single time. Repertoires were generated with immunoSEQ multiplex PCR, while TCRdb's copy carries only in-frame clones and drops some. The repertoire has nearly 250,000 clones, roughly 82% of them found once; the top ten carry 5.5% to 6.5%. This clonotype was obtained from a woman aged 80 or over with COVID-19, enrolled during active disease. The chain uses TRBV7-3 and TRBJ2-7; 7 nucleotides match TRBD1. Sequenced: peripheral blood. CDR3 amino acids: CASSMKPTGTEQYF. The DNA for the CDR3 is TGTGCCAGCAGCATGAAACCGACAGGGACCGAGCAGTACTTC.